This T cell receptor beta chain was documented in a study of blood T cell repertoires in COVID-19. This CDR3 is built from 13 residues. CDR1 and CDR2 from the germline V gene are GTSNPN and SVGIG (reference sequence). The germline V and J ends were trimmed by 5 bases and 4 bases, with 13 bases remaining between them. Data came from immunoSEQ multiplex PCR; TCRdb stores just in-frame clones and leaves some out. Of approximately 430,000 clones listed, just over 85% are singletons. Sequenced sample: peripheral blood. The chain joins TRBV30 to TRBJ2-3, with D tentatively TRBD2 (6 bases). The source of this sequence is a woman aged 25 to 45 with active or convalescent COVID-19. CDR3 sequence reads: CAWSYGGPDTQYF. As DNA, the CDR3 is TGTGCCTGGTCTTACGGGGGACCAGATACGCAGTATTTT.